The T cell receptor beta chain described here comes from a study of blood T cell repertoires in COVID-19. Study as a whole: The United States, Italy and Spain were the sources of the acute and convalescent COVID-19 samples. T cells, B-cell-depleted T cells, or PBMCs supplied cDNA or gDNA.

The J segment lost 4 bases and the V segment lost 5 bases, leaving 15 bases of the junction unmatched. The germline gives CDR1 MNHEY, CDR2 SMNVEV (reference sequence). This CDR3 has 18 amino acids. In the source study's methods: Amplification from reference gene primers served as the basis for estimated nucleated cell counts. Clones were sequenced by immunoSEQ multiplex PCR, and TCRdb holds only the in-frame ones, with some missing. V and J calls and clone size are those listed in that table; D and trimming were worked out from the DNA. The sample lists 120,000 to 150,000 clones, approximately 87% seen once, with 8.5% to 9% in the top ten.

The V and J genes are TRBV27 and TRBJ1-1; 11 bases are shared with TRBD1. This TCR was recovered from a woman between 45 and 65 years old with active or convalescent COVID-19. The sample comprised peripheral blood. The CDR3: CASSRSGTGGPGRTEAFF. The CDR3 bases are TGTGCCAGCAGTCGCTCCGGGACAGGGGGGCCAGGACGCACTGAAGCTTTCTTT.